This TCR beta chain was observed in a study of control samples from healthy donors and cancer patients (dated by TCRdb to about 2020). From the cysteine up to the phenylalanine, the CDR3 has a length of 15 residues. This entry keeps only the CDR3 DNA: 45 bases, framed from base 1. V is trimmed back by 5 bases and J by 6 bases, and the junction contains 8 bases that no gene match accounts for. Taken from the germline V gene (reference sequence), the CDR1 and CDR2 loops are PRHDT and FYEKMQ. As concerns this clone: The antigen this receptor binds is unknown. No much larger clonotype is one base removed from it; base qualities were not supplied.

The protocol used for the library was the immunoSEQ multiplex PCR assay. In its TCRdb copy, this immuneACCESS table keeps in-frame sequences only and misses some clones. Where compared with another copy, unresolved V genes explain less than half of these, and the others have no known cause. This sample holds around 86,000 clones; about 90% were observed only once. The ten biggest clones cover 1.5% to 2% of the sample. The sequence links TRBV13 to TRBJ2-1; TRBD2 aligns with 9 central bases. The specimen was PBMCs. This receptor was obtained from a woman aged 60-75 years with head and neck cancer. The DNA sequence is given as TGTGCCAGCAGCCCCGGGACTAGCCCGATCAATGAGCAGTTCTTC. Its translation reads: CASSPGTSPINEQFF.